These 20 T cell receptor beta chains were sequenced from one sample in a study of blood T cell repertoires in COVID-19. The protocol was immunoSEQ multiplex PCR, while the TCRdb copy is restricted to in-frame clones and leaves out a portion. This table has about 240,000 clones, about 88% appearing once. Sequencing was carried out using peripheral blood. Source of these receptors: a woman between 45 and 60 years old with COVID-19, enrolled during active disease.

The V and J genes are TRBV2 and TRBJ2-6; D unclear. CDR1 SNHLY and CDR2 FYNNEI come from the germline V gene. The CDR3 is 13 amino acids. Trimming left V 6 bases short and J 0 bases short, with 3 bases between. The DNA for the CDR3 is TGTGCCAGCAGGTACTCTGGGGCCAACGTCCTGACTTTC. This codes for CASRYSGANVLTF.

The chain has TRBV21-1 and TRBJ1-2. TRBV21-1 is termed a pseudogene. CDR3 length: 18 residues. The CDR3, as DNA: TGTGCCAGCAGCAAGGTCTTTGTAAATAGGATGACGGGCTATGGCTACACCTTC. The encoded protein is CASSKVFVNRMTGYGYTF.

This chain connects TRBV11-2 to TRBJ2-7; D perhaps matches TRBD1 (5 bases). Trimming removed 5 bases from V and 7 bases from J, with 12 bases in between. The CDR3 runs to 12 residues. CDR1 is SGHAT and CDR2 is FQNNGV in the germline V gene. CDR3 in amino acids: CASSQGGDEQYF. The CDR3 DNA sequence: TGTGCCAGCAGCCAGGGTGGTGATGAGCAGTACTTC.

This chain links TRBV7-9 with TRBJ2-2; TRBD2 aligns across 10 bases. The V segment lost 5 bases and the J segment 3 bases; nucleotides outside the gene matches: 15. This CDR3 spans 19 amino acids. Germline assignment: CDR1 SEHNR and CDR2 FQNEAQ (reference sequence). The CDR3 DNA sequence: TGTGCCAGCAGCCCCCGCGGGAGCGGGGGGGCCTTGGACACCGGGGAGCTGTTTTTT. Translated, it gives CASSPRGSGGALDTGELFF. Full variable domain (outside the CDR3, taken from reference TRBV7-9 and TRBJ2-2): DTGVSQNPRHKITKRGQNVTFRCDPISEHNRLYWYRQTLGQGPEFLTYFQNEAQLEKSRLLSDRFSAERPKGSFSTLEIQRTEQGDSAMYLCASSPRGSGGALDTGELFFGEGSRLTVL.

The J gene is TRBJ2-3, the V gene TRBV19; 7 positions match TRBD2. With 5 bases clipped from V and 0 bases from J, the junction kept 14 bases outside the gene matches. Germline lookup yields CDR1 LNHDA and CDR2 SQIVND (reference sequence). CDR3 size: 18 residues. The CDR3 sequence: CASSSNPLAGTSTDTQYF. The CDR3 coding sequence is TGTGCCAGTAGTTCCAACCCCTTAGCGGGTACTAGCACAGATACGCAGTATTTT.

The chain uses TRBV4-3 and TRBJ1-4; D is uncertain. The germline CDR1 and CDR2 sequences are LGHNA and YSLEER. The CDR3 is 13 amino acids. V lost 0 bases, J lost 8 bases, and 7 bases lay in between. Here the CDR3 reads CASSQDRWEKLFF. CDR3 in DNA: TGCGCCAGCAGCCAAGACCGGTGGGAAAAACTGTTTTTT.

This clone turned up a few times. The CDR3 DNA is TGTGCCAGCGCCGCACAGGCCATCAATTCACCCCTCCACTTT. It is translated as CASAAQAINSPLHF. The V call is TRBV5-6, the J call TRBJ1-6; a weak D match, TRBD1 (5 bases). This CDR3 comprises 14 residues. V was shortened by 7 bases and J by 7 bases, with 15 bases between the two germline ends. Germline CDR1 SGHDT, CDR2 YYEEEE.

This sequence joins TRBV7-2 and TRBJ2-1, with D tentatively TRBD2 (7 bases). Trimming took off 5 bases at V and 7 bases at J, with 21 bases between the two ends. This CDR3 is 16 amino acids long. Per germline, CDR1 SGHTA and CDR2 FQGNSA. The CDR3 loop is CASSRDGGLVKNEQFF. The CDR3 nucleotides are TGTGCCAGCAGCCGGGACGGGGGGCTTGTAAAGAATGAGCAGTTCTTC.

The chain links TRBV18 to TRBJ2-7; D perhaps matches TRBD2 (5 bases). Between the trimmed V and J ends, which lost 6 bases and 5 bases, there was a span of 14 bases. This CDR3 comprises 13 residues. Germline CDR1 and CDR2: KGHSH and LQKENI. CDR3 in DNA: TGTGCCAGCTCGACACAGAAGAGGGACGAGCAGTACTTC. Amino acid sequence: CASSTQKRDEQYF. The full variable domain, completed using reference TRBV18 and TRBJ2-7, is NAGVMQNPRHLVRRRGQEARLRCSPMKGHSHVYWYRQLPEEGLKFMVYLQKENIIDESGMPKERFSAEFPKEGPSILRIQQVVRGDSAAYFCASSTQKRDEQYFGPGTRLTVT.

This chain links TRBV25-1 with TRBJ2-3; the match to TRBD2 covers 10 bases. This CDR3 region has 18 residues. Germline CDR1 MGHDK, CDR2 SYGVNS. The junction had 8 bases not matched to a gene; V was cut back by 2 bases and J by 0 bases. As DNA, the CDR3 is TGTGCCAGCAGTGAAGGTAGCGGGGGGACGCATAGCACAGATACGCAGTATTTT. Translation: CASSEGSGGTHSTDTQYF.

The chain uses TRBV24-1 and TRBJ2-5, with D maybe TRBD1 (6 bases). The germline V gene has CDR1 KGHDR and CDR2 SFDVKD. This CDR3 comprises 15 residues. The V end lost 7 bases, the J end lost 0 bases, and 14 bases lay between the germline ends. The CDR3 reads CATSPTDSNQETQYF. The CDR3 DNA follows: TGTGCCACCAGCCCGACGGACAGCAACCAAGAGACCCAGTACTTC.

CDR3 sequence (DNA): TGTGCCAGCAGCTTGGAGACAGGCCCTCGCACTGAAGCTTTCTTT. Its translation is CASSLETGPRTEAFF. This chain links TRBV5-8 with TRBJ1-1, with D tentatively TRBD1 (6 bases). The CDR3 runs 15 residues. V was clipped by 0 bases and J by 4 bases, with 13 bases between them. Per germline, CDR1 SGHTS and CDR2 YDEGEE.

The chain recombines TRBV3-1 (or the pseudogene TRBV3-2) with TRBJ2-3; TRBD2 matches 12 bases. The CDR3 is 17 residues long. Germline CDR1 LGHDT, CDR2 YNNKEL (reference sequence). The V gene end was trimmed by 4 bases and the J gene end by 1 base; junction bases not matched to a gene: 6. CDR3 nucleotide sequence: TGTGCCAGCAGCCCCTGGACTAGCGGGGTACGCACAGATACGCAGTATTTT. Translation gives CASSPWTSGVRTDTQYF.

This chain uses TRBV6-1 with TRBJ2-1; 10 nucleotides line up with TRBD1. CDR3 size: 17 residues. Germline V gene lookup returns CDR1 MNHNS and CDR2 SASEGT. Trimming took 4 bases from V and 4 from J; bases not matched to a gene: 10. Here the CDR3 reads CASSVFYPGQGYNEQFF. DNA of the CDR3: TGTGCCAGCAGTGTATTTTATCCGGGACAGGGGTACAATGAGCAGTTCTTC.

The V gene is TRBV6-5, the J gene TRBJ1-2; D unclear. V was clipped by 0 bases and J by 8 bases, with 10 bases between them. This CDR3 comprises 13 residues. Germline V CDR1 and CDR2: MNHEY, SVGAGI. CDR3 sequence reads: CASSYSGNRGYTF. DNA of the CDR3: TGTGCCAGCAGTTACTCCGGGAATCGGGGCTACACCTTC.

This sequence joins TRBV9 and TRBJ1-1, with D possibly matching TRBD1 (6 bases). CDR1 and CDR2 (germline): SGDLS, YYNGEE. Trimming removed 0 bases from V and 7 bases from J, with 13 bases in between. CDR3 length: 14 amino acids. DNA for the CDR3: TGTGCCAGCAGCGTAGGGCAGGGGTGGGGTGAAGCTTTCTTT. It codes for CASSVGQGWGEAFF.

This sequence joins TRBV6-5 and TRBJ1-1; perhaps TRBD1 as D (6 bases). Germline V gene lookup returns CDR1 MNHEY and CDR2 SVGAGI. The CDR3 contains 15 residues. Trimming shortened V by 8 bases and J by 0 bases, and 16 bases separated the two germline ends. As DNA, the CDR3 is TGTGCCAGCTTTAGGCAGGGGCCGATGAACACTGAAGCTTTCTTT. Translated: CASFRQGPMNTEAFF.

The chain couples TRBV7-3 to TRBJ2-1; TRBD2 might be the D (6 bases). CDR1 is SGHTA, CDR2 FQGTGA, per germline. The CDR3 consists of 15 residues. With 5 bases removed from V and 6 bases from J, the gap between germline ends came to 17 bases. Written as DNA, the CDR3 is TGTGCCAGCAGCGACGGGACTCAATCCCTCAATGAGCAGTTCTTC. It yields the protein CASSDGTQSLNEQFF.

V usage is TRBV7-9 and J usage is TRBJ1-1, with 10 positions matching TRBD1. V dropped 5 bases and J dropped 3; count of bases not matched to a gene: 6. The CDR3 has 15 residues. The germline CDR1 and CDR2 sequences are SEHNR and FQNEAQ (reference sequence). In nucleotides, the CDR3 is TGTGCCAGCAGCAGAGGGACAGGGGATTACACTGAAGCTTTCTTT. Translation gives CASSRGTGDYTEAFF.

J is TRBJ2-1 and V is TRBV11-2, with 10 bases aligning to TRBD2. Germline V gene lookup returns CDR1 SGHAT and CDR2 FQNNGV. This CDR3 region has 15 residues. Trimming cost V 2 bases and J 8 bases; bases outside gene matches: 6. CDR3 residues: CASSLRASGGDEQFF. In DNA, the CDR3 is TGTGCCAGCAGCTTACGCGCTAGCGGGGGAGATGAGCAGTTCTTC.